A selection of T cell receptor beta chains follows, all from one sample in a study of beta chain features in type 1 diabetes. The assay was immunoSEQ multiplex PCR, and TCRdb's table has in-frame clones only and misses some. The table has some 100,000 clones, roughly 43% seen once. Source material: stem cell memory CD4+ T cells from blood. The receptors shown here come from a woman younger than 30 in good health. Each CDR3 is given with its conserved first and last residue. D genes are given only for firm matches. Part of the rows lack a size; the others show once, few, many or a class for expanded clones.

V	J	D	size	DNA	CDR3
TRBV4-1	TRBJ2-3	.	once	TGCGCCAGCAGCCAAAAAACTCTCACAGATACGCAGTATTTT	CASSQKTLTDTQYF
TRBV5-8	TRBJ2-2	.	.	TGTGCCAGCTCGTACCAGACAGGCCATAACACCGGGGAGCTGTTTTTT	CASSYQTGHNTGELFF
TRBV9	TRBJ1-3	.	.	TGTGCCAGCAGCGTAGGAGAGGCCCGGGCTGGAAACACCATATATTTT	CASSVGEARAGNTIYF
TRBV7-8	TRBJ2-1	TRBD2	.	TGTGCCAGCAGCTTAACCTTACCGGGAGGGCTCTCCTACAATGAGCAGTTCTTC	CASSLTLPGGLSYNEQFF
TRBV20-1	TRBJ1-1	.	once	TGCAGTGCTAGACCGCAGTTGCAAGCTTTCTTT	CSARPQLQAFF
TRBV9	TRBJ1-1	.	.	TGTGCCAGCAGCGTAGCTCCTTGGGGGGGAATGAACACTGAAGCTTTCTTT	CASSVAPWGGMNTEAFF
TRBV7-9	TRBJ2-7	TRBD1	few	TGTGCCAGCAGCTTCTGGGACAGGGGAGGGTACGAGCAGTACTTC	CASSFWDRGGYEQYF
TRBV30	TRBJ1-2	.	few	TGTGCCTGGACCCTATGGGACACTTATGGCTACACCTTC	CAWTLWDTYGYTF
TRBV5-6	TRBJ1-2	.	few	TGTGCCAGCAGCTGGGGCTTCAAGGATTATGGCTACACCTTC	CASSWGFKDYGYTF
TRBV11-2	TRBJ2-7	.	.	TGTGCCAGCAGCTTCTCAAGGGAGCAGCACTTC	CASSFSREQHF
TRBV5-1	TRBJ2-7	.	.	TGCGCCAGCAGCCAGACAGACAATAGACCCTACGAGCAGTACTTC	CASSQTDNRPYEQYF
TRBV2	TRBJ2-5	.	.	TGTGCCAGCAGTGATTGGCTAGAGACCCAGTACTTC	CASSDWLETQYF
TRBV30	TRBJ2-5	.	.	TGTGCCTGGAGCTTTATATCGAGAGGGCTAGAGACCCAGTACTTC	CAWSFISRGLETQYF
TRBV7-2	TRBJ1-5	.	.	TGTGCCAGCAGCGCACAGGAGAATCAGCCCCAGCATTTT	CASSAQENQPQHF
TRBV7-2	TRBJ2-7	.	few	TGTGCCAGCAGCTTAGCCCGCGAGGCCTACGAGCAGTACTTC	CASSLAREAYEQYF
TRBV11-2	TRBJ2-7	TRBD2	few	TGTGCCAGCAGATTGAGACTAGCGAGCTCCTCCTACGAGCAGTACTTC	CASRLRLASSSYEQYF
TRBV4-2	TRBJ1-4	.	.	TGTGCCAGCAGCCAGCGCTACCCAACTAATGAAAAACTGTTTTTT	CASSQRYPTNEKLFF
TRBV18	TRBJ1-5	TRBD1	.	TGTGCCAGCTCACCTGAACAGGGGCCCAATCAGCCCCAGCATTTT	CASSPEQGPNQPQHF
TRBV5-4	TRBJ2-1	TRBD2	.	TGTGCCAGCAGCTTGGCTAGCGGGAGAGACAATGAGCAGTTCTTC	CASSLASGRDNEQFF
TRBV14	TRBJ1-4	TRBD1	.	TGTGCCAGCAGCCAAGATTGGGACAGTAGTGAAAAACTGTTTTTT	CASSQDWDSSEKLFF
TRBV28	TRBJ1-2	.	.	TGTGCCAGCAGAACCGCGACAGCTACAGGGGGCTACACCTTC	CASRTATATGGYTF
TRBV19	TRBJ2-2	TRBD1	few	TGTGCCAGTACCGACAGGGATTTGCCCGGGGAGCTGTTTTTT	CASTDRDLPGELFF
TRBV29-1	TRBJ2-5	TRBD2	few	TGCAGCGTTGAAGGGACTAGCGGGAGCGGGTCGGTGAGGGAGACCCAGTACTTC	CSVEGTSGSGSVRETQYF
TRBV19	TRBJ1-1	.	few	TGTGCCAGTAGGGCATCCCAGTTGCACACTGAAGCTTTCTTT	CASRASQLHTEAFF
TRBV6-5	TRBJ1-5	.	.	TGTGCCAGCAGGGGCAGGGAAAATCAGCCCCAGCATTTT	CASRGRENQPQHF
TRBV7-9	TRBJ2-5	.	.	TGTGCCAGCAGACCTACAGGGTTGGAGACCCAGTACTTC	CASRPTGLETQYF
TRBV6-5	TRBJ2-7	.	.	TGTGCCAGCAGCTTGATGGACAGTTACGAGCAGTACTTC	CASSLMDSYEQYF
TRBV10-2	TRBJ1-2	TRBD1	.	TGCGCCAGCAGTCAGGGGGCGGATGGCTACACCTTC	CASSQGADGYTF
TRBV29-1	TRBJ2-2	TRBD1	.	TGCAGCGTTTACACAGGGGCGAACACCGGGGAGCTGTTTTTT	CSVYTGANTGELFF
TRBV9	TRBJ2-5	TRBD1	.	TGTGCCAGCAGCGTAGAAGGGGGCCGGGAGACCCAGTACTTC	CASSVEGGRETQYF
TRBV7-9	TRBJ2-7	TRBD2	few	TGTGCCAGCAGCCAACTAGCGGCCATAACTTCCTACGAGCAGTACTTC	CASSQLAAITSYEQYF
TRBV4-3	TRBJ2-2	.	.	TGCGCCAGCAGCCATCTGCGGCACTCCACCATTAACACCGGGGAGCTGTTTTTT	CASSHLRHSTINTGELFF
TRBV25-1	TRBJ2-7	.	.	TGTGCCAGCAGTGATGATGGAGGGAACTACGAGCAGTACTTC	CASSDDGGNYEQYF
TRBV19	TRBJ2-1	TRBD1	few	TGTGCCAGTAGTATACTTGGGACAGGGGGAAGGTATGAGCAGTTCTTC	CASSILGTGGRYEQFF
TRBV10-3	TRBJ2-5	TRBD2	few	TGTGCCATAGGGACTAGCGGGACTACAGAGACCCAGTACTTC	CAIGTSGTTETQYF
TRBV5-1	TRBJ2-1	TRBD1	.	TGCGCCAGCAGCCCGACGGGACAGGACATCAATGAGCAGTTCTTC	CASSPTGQDINEQFF
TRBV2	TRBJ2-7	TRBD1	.	TGTGCCAGCAACCTTCAGGACAGGCGGACCAATTTGTACTTC	CASNLQDRRTNLYF
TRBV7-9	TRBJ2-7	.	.	TGTGCCAGCAGCTCGTATTACGAGCAGTACTTC	CASSSYYEQYF
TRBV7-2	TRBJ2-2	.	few	TGTGCCAGCAGCTTAGCTTGGGGGCCGGGCACCGGGGAGCTGTTTTTT	CASSLAWGPGTGELFF
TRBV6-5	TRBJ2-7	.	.	TGTGCCAGCAGCACAGGGAGGGGTAGCTCCTACGAGCAGTACTTC	CASSTGRGSSYEQYF
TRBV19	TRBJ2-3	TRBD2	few	TGTGCCAGTAGTATGGCGGGAGGCCAGATTAGCACAGATACGCAGTATTTT	CASSMAGGQISTDTQYF
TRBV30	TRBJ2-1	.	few	TGTGCCTGGAGTAGGAGCACCTCCTACAATGAGCAGTTCTTC	CAWSRSTSYNEQFF
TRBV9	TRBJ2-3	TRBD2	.	TGTGCCAGCAGCGTTAGCGGGAGGGCCAGAGATACGCAGTATTTT	CASSVSGRARDTQYF
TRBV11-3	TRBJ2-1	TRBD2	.	TGTGCCAGCAGCCTTACCCCCCGCGGGAGGGCCAGTGAGCAGTTCTTC	CASSLTPRGRASEQFF
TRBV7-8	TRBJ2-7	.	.	TGTGCCAGCAGCTTAGCGTTGATGCGTTACGAGCAGTACTTC	CASSLALMRYEQYF
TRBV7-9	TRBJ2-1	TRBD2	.	TGTGCCAGCAGCCCGCCCGGGCTAGCGGGAGCATCGCGTGAGCAGTTCTTC	CASSPPGLAGASREQFF
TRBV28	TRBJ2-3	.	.	TGTGCCAGCGCGGGACGGCAGCAGTATTTT	CASAGRQQYF
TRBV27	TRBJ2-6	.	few	TGTGCCATCCTCTCTGGGGCCAACGTCCTGACTTTC	CAILSGANVLTF
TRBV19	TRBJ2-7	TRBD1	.	TGTGCCAGTAGCCGAACAGACAGGGGCGAGCAGTACTTC	CASSRTDRGEQYF
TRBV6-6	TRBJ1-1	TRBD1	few	TGTGCCAGCAGTTACACTCGGGACAGGGTCAAAGCTGAAGCTTTCTTT	CASSYTRDRVKAEAFF
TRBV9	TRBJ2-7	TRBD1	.	TGTGCCAGCAGCGGCGGACAGGGCCTATTTTACGAGCAGTACTTC	CASSGGQGLFYEQYF
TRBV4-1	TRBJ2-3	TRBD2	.	TGCGCCAGCAGCCAAAGGGAGGGTTCGGTTACGCAGTATTTT	CASSQREGSVTQYF
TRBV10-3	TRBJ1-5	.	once	TGTGCCATCAGTGAGTCCGTGGTAACGGATCAGCCCCAGCATTTT	CAISESVVTDQPQHF
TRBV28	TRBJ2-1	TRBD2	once	TGTGCCAGCATCGGCGGGAGCTCCTACAATGAGCAGTTCTTC	CASIGGSSYNEQFF
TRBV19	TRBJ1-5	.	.	TGTGCCAGTAGTACTGACAGGAGCAATCAGCCCCAGCATTTT	CASSTDRSNQPQHF
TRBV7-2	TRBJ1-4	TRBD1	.	TGTGCCAGCAGCTTGGGCAATCCCACCGGGACAGGGAATGAAAAACTGTTTTTT	CASSLGNPTGTGNEKLFF